Each of the 14 T cell receptor beta chains below was sequenced from the same sample in a study of T cell responses to AZD1222 COVID-19 vaccine. Assay: immunoSEQ multiplex PCR; the TCRdb copy retains only in-frame clones and omits some. Of nearly 90,000 clones detected, over 75% appear once; the ten largest clones hold around 5.5%. Source: peripheral blood, taken 28 days after the second AZD1222 dose. These receptors originate from an adult who received the AZD1222 COVID-19 vaccine.

This chain uses TRBV19 with TRBJ1-2; maybe TRBD1 (6 bases). The V end lost 5 bases, the J end lost 7 bases, and 11 bases lay between the germline ends. Germline lookup yields CDR1 LNHDA and CDR2 SQIVND (reference sequence). CDR3 length equals 12 residues. The CDR3 DNA sequence: TGTGCCAGTAGTTCCTGGACAGCTGGCTACACCTTC. Translating gives CASSSWTAGYTF. The whole variable domain, remainder taken from reference TRBV19 and TRBJ1-2, is DGGITQSPKYLFRKEGQNVTLSCEQNLNHDAMYWYRQDPGQGLRLIYYSQIVNDFQKGDIAEGYSVSREKKESFPLTVTSAQKNPTAFYLCASSSWTAGYTFGSGTRLTVV.

Judged by abundance, this clone is large. The chain joins TRBV28 to TRBJ1-1; D is undetermined. The germline CDR1 and CDR2 sequences are MDHEN and SYDVKM. V shed 6 bases and J shed 1 base, with 12 bases lying between them. CDR3 length equals 14 residues. CDR3 sequence: CASSYGRSNTEAFF. In nucleotides, the CDR3 is TGTGCCAGCAGCTATGGTAGGTCGAACACTGAAGCTTTCTTT. Full variable domain (remainder filled in from reference TRBV28 and TRBJ1-1): DVKVTQSSRYLVKRTGEKVFLECVQDMDHENMFWYRQDPGLGLRLIYFSYDVKMKEKGDIPEGYSVSREKKERFSLILESASTNQTSMYLCASSYGRSNTEAFFGQGTRLTVV.

This chain joins TRBV2 and TRBJ2-1; 9 bases map to TRBD2. J gave up 10 bases and V 7 bases, and 14 bases lay outside the gene matches. There are 15 residues in the CDR3. Germline loops: CDR1 SNHLY, CDR2 FYNNEI. The CDR3 nucleotides read TGTGCCAGCACCCTTAGCGGGGGCGGGGGCAGAGAGCAGTTCTTC. Translated: CASTLSGGGGREQFF.

The rearrangement links TRBV6-5 to TRBJ1-2, with D possibly being TRBD1 (5 bases). CDR3 length: 15 residues. The V gene's germline CDR1 is MNHEY and CDR2 SVGAGI. Trimming removed 7 bases from V and 5 bases from J, with 20 bases in between. Written as DNA, the CDR3 is TGTGCCAGCACTCTCCGAGTACAGGATCCATATGGCTACACCTTC. It specifies CASTLRVQDPYGYTF.

This chain joins TRBV7-9 and TRBJ1-2; D unclear. V dropped 3 bases and J dropped 6 bases, with 17 bases sitting between them. The CDR3 length is 15 residues. The germline V gene has CDR1 SEHNR and CDR2 FQNEAQ (reference sequence). Here the CDR3 reads CASSLRWSSIDGYTF. The DNA of the CDR3 is TGTGCCAGCAGCTTGCGTTGGAGCTCAATCGATGGCTACACCTTC. The whole variable domain, filled in from reference TRBV7-9 and TRBJ1-2, reads DTGVSQNPRHKITKRGQNVTFRCDPISEHNRLYWYRQTLGQGPEFLTYFQNEAQLEKSRLLSDRFSAERPKGSFSTLEIQRTEQGDSAMYLCASSLRWSSIDGYTFGSGTRLTVV.

This rearrangement joins TRBV6-2 or TRBV6-3 to TRBJ1-4; the D is unclear. This CDR3 is 13 amino acids long. Trimming pared 1 base from V and 6 bases from J, leaving 6 bases between. Germline V CDR1 and CDR2: MNHEY, SVGEGT. This CDR3 is CASSYFGDEKLFF. In DNA, the CDR3 is TGTGCCAGCAGTTACTTCGGGGATGAAAAACTGTTTTTT.

V gene TRBV7-3 combines with J gene TRBJ1-1, with 7 bases aligning to TRBD1. V shed 4 bases and J 11 bases; nucleotides not matched to a gene: 10. CDR1 is SGHTA and CDR2 is FQGTGA in the germline V gene. This CDR3 is built from 13 residues. The CDR3 is CASSSTGRDSAFF. The CDR3 DNA reads as TGTGCCAGCAGCTCGACAGGGCGCGATAGTGCTTTCTTT.

Here the CDR3 reads CASSQPLSPGLTEAFF. CDR3 nucleotide sequence: TGTGCCAGCAGCCAGCCTTTGAGTCCAGGGTTGACTGAAGCTTTCTTT. This chain uses TRBV14 with TRBJ1-1, with D possibly being TRBD1 (5 bases). CDR1 and CDR2 (germline): SGHDN, FVKESK. The V end was cut by 3 bases, the J end by 5 bases, with 19 bases between. The CDR3 contains 16 residues.

The chain uses TRBV3-1 (or the pseudogene TRBV3-2) and TRBJ1-1, with a tentative D call TRBD1 (6 bases). Trimming pared 4 bases from V and 4 bases from J, leaving 10 bases between. Germline-derived CDR1 and CDR2 are LGHDT and YNNKEL (reference sequence). The CDR3 has 13 residues. DNA of the CDR3: TGTGCCAGCAGCCGGACAGCAAGCACTGAAGCTTTCTTT. Translation: CASSRTASTEAFF.

Notes on this clone: In the same sample, other DNA sequences code for this CDR3. The chain is built from TRBV11-1 and TRBJ1-2; D gene uncertain. V was shortened by 5 bases and J by 4 bases, with 8 bases between the two germline ends. Germline CDR1 reads SGHAT; CDR2 reads FQDESV (reference sequence). The CDR3 length is 12 residues. The CDR3 is CASSAAGYGYTF. In nucleotides, the CDR3 is TGTGCCAGCAGCGCGGCAGGCTATGGCTACACCTTC.

The CDR3 spells CASRLEPYIAYEQYF. In DNA form, the CDR3 reads TGTGCAAGTCGCTTAGAACCCTACATCGCCTACGAGCAGTACTTC. The chain has TRBV12-2 and TRBJ2-7. TRBV12-2 is a known pseudogene. The CDR3 length is 15 residues.

This chain uses TRBV25-1 with TRBJ1-5, with D possibly being TRBD1 (5 bases). Germline CDR1 and CDR2: MGHDK and SYGVNS. The CDR3 has 15 amino acids. Trimming cost V 0 bases and J 11 bases, with 17 bases left between them. In DNA, the CDR3 is TGTGCCAGCAGTGAATATAGGCGGGGGTTCTGGGCCCAGCATTTT. Its translation is CASSEYRRGFWAQHF.

The V gene is TRBV6-5, the J gene TRBJ2-7; 11 bases match TRBD2. Per the germline V gene, CDR1 is MNHEY and CDR2 is SVGAGI. The trim removed 7 bases at V and 2 bases at J, leaving 7 bases unmatched. The CDR3 totals 15 residues. CDR3 sequence: CASIIQLAGAYEQYF. In nucleotides, the CDR3 is TGTGCCAGCATTATCCAACTAGCGGGGGCCTACGAGCAGTACTTC.

The V and J genes are TRBV5-1 and TRBJ2-7; no firm D call. The germline gives CDR1 SGHRS, CDR2 YFSETQ. The CDR3 totals 11 residues. The V gene lost 4 bases and the J gene lost 1 base, with 3 bases spanning the gap. CDR3 sequence: CASSPSYEQYF. As DNA, the CDR3 is TGCGCCAGCAGCCCGTCCTACGAGCAGTACTTC.